This TCR beta chain was captured by sequencing in a study of post-analysis software for immune sequencing data. This clonotype was seen more than once but under ten times. TCR beta cDNA libraries had unique molecular identifiers. TCRdb reprocessed the PCR reads via MiXCR and lists one record per CDR3 protein. Of hundreds of thousands of distinct CDR3 sequences in the sample, 55% to 60% were seen once. The sequence derives from a girl aged 2-15 years with multiple sclerosis. Material for sequencing was blood.

CDR3 in DNA: TGTGCCAGCAGTTCGGGGCAGGGCGTCCGAGGAGGTGAAGCTTTCTTT. This sequence encodes CASSSGQGVRGGEAFF. The chain combines TRBV12-3 or TRBV12-4 with TRBJ1-1; possibly TRBD1 for D (5 bases). V lost 4 bases and J 7 bases, leaving 22 bases between the germline ends. The CDR3 is 16 residues long.